A single sample is the source of the 31 T cell receptor beta chains below, sequenced in a study of shared T cell receptors in the human thymus. Data came from immunoSEQ multiplex PCR; TCRdb stores just in-frame clones and leaves some out. The top ten hold about 0.014% of the sample, which has 540,000 or so clones, 78% seen once. Another study also made use of these data, one on human thymus T cells.

Specimen: thymocytes. The receptor source for this set is a boy younger than two with a congenital heart defect.

Notes on this clone: Other DNA sequences from this sample encode an identical CDR3 as well. The chain has TRBV7-8 and TRBJ1-5, with TRBD1 matching over 8 bases. The CDR3 is 13 amino acids. V gave up 5 bases and J gave up 4 bases; unmatched junction bases: 1. CDR1 SGHVS and CDR2 FQNEAQ come from the germline V gene. The CDR3 nucleotides read TGTGCCAGCAGCCGGACAGGGAATCAGCCCCAGCATTTT. Encoded protein: CASSRTGNQPQHF.

The rearrangement uses TRBV21-1 and TRBJ2-7; the table's D call TRBD2 went unverified against the DNA. TRBV21-1 is termed a pseudogene. This CDR3 is 18 amino acids long. The CDR3 sequence: CASSKSDRTSGRTYEQYF. The CDR3 coding sequence is TGTGCCAGCAGCAAATCGGACAGGACTAGCGGGCGAACCTACGAGCAGTACTTC.

J is TRBJ2-2 and V is TRBV5-1, with 7 nucleotides matching TRBD1. The CDR3 has 19 residues. Trimming at V came to 3 bases and at J to 1 base, leaving 15 bases not matched to a gene. Germline V gene sequence: CDR1 SGHRS, CDR2 YFSETQ. The chain's CDR3 is CASSSRYWRQGQNTGELFF. DNA for the CDR3: TGCGCCAGCAGCTCGCGCTACTGGAGACAGGGACAGAACACCGGGGAGCTGTTTTTT.

V usage is TRBV27 and J usage is TRBJ2-3; D perhaps matches TRBD2 (5 bases). The germline V gene encodes CDR1 MNHEY and CDR2 SMNVEV (reference sequence). V lost 5 bases to trimming and J lost 7 bases, with 22 bases between them. The CDR3 loop spans 16 amino acids. This chain's CDR3 is CASSRRPKTEGYTQYF. DNA of the CDR3: TGTGCCAGCAGTCGTCGGCCGAAAACAGAGGGCTATACGCAGTATTTT.

V usage is TRBV7-9 and J usage is TRBJ2-7; 9 nucleotides line up with TRBD2. J gave up 1 base and V 5 bases, and 3 bases lay outside the gene matches. This CDR3 region has 14 residues. Germline CDR1 is SEHNR and CDR2 is FQNEAQ (reference sequence). The CDR3 is CASSHSGRSYEQYF. The CDR3 DNA reads TGTGCCAGCAGCCACAGCGGGAGGTCCTACGAGCAGTACTTC.

The chain is built from TRBV5-6 and TRBJ2-7, with 9 bases matching TRBD1. The CDR3 extends over 14 amino acids. CDR1 and CDR2 from the germline V gene are SGHDT and YYEEEE. With 2 bases clipped from V and 4 bases from J, the junction kept 4 bases outside the gene matches. CDR3 protein: CASSFGTGMYEQYF. In DNA form, the CDR3 reads TGTGCCAGCAGCTTTGGGACAGGGATGTACGAGCAGTACTTC.

The J gene is TRBJ1-5, the V gene TRBV11-1; D might be TRBD1 (5 bases). This CDR3 spans 13 amino acids. V was clipped by 3 bases and J by 7 bases, with 10 bases between them. CDR1 SGHAT and CDR2 FQDESV come from the germline V gene (reference sequence). CDR3 DNA: TGTGCCAGCAGCTTTAGCGGGGGGCAGCCCCAGCATTTT. As protein: CASSFSGGQPQHF. The complete variable domain, with remaining parts taken from reference TRBV11-1 and TRBJ1-5, reads EAEVAQSPRYKITEKSQAVAFWCDPISGHATLYWYRQILGQGPELLVQFQDESVVDDSQLPKDRFSAERLKGVDSTLKIQPAELGDSAMYLCASSFSGGQPQHFGDGTRLSIL.

The V gene is TRBV25-1, the J gene TRBJ2-7; 7 bases match TRBD2. Germline assignment: CDR1 MGHDK and CDR2 SYGVNS. The CDR3 has 13 amino acids. V shed 10 bases, J shed 5 bases, and the junction held 11 bases outside the gene matches. The DNA of the CDR3 is TGTGCCACCACGGGGGGTAGGGTCCACGAGCAGTACTTC. Translated: CATTGGRVHEQYF.

The chain is built from TRBV5-8 and TRBJ2-1, with D unclear. Germline CDR1 is SGHTS and CDR2 is YDEGEE. This CDR3 comprises 15 residues. Deletions cut 2 bases from V and 0 bases from J, with 9 bases between. CDR3 in amino acids: CASSFLPSSYNEQFF. The CDR3 DNA reads TGTGCCAGCAGCTTCTTACCGAGCTCCTACAATGAGCAGTTCTTC.

This rearrangement joins TRBV6-6 to TRBJ1-4; no clear D gene. Deletions cut 7 bases from V and 0 bases from J, with 9 bases between. The V gene's germline CDR1 is MNHNY and CDR2 SVGAGI (reference sequence). The CDR3 is 14 amino acids. This CDR3 reads CASTRLTTNEKLFF. The CDR3 coding sequence is TGTGCCAGCACCCGACTTACAACTAATGAAAAACTGTTTTTT.

The chain uses TRBV28 and TRBJ1-2; TRBD1 is a possible D gene (6 bases). Trimming stripped 5 bases from V and 3 bases from J, with 16 bases between. There are 15 residues in the CDR3. Per germline, CDR1 MDHEN and CDR2 SYDVKM. For the CDR3, the DNA is TGTGCCAGCAGTCCGGACAGTCCCAGGGACTATGGCTACACCTTC. Its protein product is CASSPDSPRDYGYTF.

This clone was detected once. V gene TRBV4-3 combines with J gene TRBJ1-2; 9 bases are shared with TRBD1. The CDR3 spans 19 residues. The ends lost 0 bases at V and 1 base at J; junction bases unmatched: 12. Germline CDR1 and CDR2: LGHNA and YSLEER. CDR3 in DNA: TGCGCCAGCAGCCAAGATCCCGGGACAGGGTCGGGTGATAACTATGGCTACACCTTC. Amino acid sequence: CASSQDPGTGSGDNYGYTF.

This chain uses TRBV27 with TRBJ1-1; 7 bases line up with TRBD1. V lost 4 bases, J lost 4 bases, and 6 bases stayed unmatched. Germline V lookup: CDR1 MNHEY, CDR2 SMNVEV (reference sequence). The CDR3 is 14 residues long. The CDR3 sequence is CASSSGQVTTEAFF. As DNA, the CDR3 is TGTGCCAGCAGTTCCGGACAGGTGACCACTGAAGCTTTCTTT.

The chain combines TRBV6-5 with TRBJ1-1; 7 bases fit TRBD1. This CDR3 region has 12 residues. After removal of 5 bases from V and 6 bases from J, the junction contained 3 bases not matched to a gene. Looked up from germline, CDR1 is MNHEY and CDR2 is SVGAGI. This CDR3 reads CASSIGGPEAFF. The CDR3 DNA is TGTGCCAGCAGTATAGGGGGCCCTGAAGCTTTCTTT.

The chain joins TRBV4-3 to TRBJ2-7, with D possibly being TRBD1 (6 bases). CDR1 LGHNA and CDR2 YSLEER come from the germline V gene. V lost 0 bases and J 11 bases, leaving 23 bases between the germline ends. This CDR3 has 16 residues. CDR3 coding DNA: TGCGCCAGCAGCCAAGATAGATGGGCAGCCCCTGCAGGGGAGTACTTC. It codes for CASSQDRWAAPAGEYF.

The chain recombines TRBV19 with TRBJ2-7; TRBD1 matches at 7 bases. V dropped 6 bases and J dropped 5; count of bases not matched to a gene: 7. The CDR3 runs 13 residues. Germline V lookup: CDR1 LNHDA, CDR2 SQIVND (reference sequence). The CDR3 DNA sequence: TGTGCCAGTAGCACGACAGGGCGGGACGAGCAGTACTTC. Translation: CASSTTGRDEQYF.

The V gene is TRBV6-5, the J gene TRBJ2-5; 8 nucleotides agree with TRBD1. J gave up 2 bases and V 7 bases, and 6 bases lay outside the gene matches. CDR3 size: 14 residues. CDR1 and CDR2 from the germline V gene are MNHEY and SVGAGI. DNA for the CDR3: TGTGCCAGCACCCGGGACAGGAAACAAGAGACCCAGTACTTC. Its protein is CASTRDRKQETQYF.

V is TRBV11-3 and J is TRBJ1-2; weak D call: TRBD1 (6 bases). This CDR3 comprises 13 residues. V lost 1 base and J lost 7, with 10 bases in between. CDR1 is SGHNT, CDR2 YENEEA, per germline. CDR3 in amino acids: CASSLAHRVGYTF. In nucleotides, the CDR3 is TGTGCCAGCAGCTTAGCGCACAGGGTTGGCTACACCTTC.

The chain couples TRBV11-3 to TRBJ1-2; maybe TRBD1 (6 bases). V lost 4 bases and J 3 bases, leaving 15 bases between the germline ends. The CDR3 sequence is 15 residues long. Germline values: CDR1 SGHNT, CDR2 YENEEA. Here the CDR3 DNA reads TGTGCCAGCAGCTCAACAGGCAAGGGGGACTATGGCTACACCTTC. This translates into CASSSTGKGDYGYTF.

The chain employs TRBV30 and TRBJ2-1; 9 positions agree with TRBD2. The germline gives CDR1 GTSNPN, CDR2 SVGIG (reference sequence). This CDR3 spans 16 amino acids. With V trimmed by 0 bases and J by 7 bases, 10 bases remained unmatched. CDR3 DNA: TGTGCCTGGAGTGTAGAATCGCGGGAGGGCCTAAATGAGCAGTTCTTC. Its translation: CAWSVESREGLNEQFF.

The CDR3, as DNA: TGTGCCTGGAACGCGGGAGTGGGGGAGCAGTACTTC. Protein: CAWNAGVGEQYF. This sequence joins TRBV30 and TRBJ2-7; 7 positions agree with TRBD2. Germline loops: CDR1 GTSNPN, CDR2 SVGIG (reference sequence). This CDR3 comprises 12 residues. With 4 bases clipped from V and 7 bases from J, the junction kept 7 bases outside the gene matches.

CDR3 protein: CASSARQGHYGYTF. The CDR3 DNA reads TGTGCCAGCAGCGCCCGACAGGGGCACTATGGCTACACCTTC. The rearrangement links TRBV7-2 to TRBJ1-2; the match to TRBD1 covers 8 bases. Unmatched junction bases numbered 5, after V lost 5 bases and J lost 3 bases. CDR3 length equals 14 residues. The germline CDR1 and CDR2 sequences are SGHTA and FQGNSA. Using reference TRBV7-2 and TRBJ1-2 for the parts outside the CDR3, the full variable domain is GAGVSQSPSNKVTEKGKDVELRCDPISGHTALYWYRQSLGQGLEFLIYFQGNSAPDKSGLPSDRFSAERTGGSVSTLTIQRTQQEDSAVYLCASSARQGHYGYTFGSGTRLTVV.

In DNA form, the CDR3 reads TGTGCCATCAGTGACTCGGGCACTAGCCGAGCGCATGAGCAGTTCTTC. Translation: CAISDSGTSRAHEQFF. The gene calls are TRBV10-3 and TRBJ2-1; a possible D gene is TRBD2 (6 bases). V was clipped by 3 bases and J by 8 bases, with 20 bases between them. This CDR3 comprises 16 residues. Germline values: CDR1 ENHRY, CDR2 SYGVKD.

The chain links TRBV11-3 to TRBJ2-5; TRBD2 is a possible D gene (7 bases). The V and J ends lost 3 bases and 4 bases respectively, with 9 bases between them. CDR1 and CDR2 from the germline V gene are SGHNT and YENEEA. This CDR3 comprises 13 residues. The CDR3 DNA reads as TGTGCCAGCAGCTTGGGGGGGGCAGAGACCCAGTACTTC. It is translated as CASSLGGAETQYF.

The sample holds a few counts of this clone. The chain uses TRBV14 and TRBJ2-5; D remains unclear. From germline, CDR1 is SGHDN and CDR2 FVKESK. This CDR3 region has 11 residues. The V gene lost 3 bases and the J gene lost 7 bases, with 6 bases spanning the gap. The DNA of the CDR3 is TGTGCCAGCAGCCAGAACTGGACCCAGTACTTC. Its translation is CASSQNWTQYF. Together with reference TRBV14 and TRBJ2-5, the CDR3 gives the full variable domain: EAGVTQFPSHSVIEKGQTVTLRCDPISGHDNLYWYRRVMGKEIKFLLHFVKESKQDESGMPNNRFLAERTGGTYSTLKVQPAELEDSGVYFCASSQNWTQYFGPGTRLLVL.

V usage is TRBV11-2 and J usage is TRBJ2-3, with 9 positions matching TRBD2. The CDR3 contains 14 residues. J was trimmed by 13 bases and V by 6 bases; bases with no gene match: 14. Per germline, CDR1 SGHAT and CDR2 FQNNGV. The CDR3 sequence is CASRTASGKGEEYF. The CDR3 nucleotides read TGTGCCAGCAGAACGGCTAGCGGGAAAGGAGAGGAGTATTTT.

The chain has TRBV28 and TRBJ1-3; 10 bases fit TRBD1. Germline loops: CDR1 MDHEN, CDR2 SYDVKM. J gave up 3 bases and V 5 bases, and 7 bases lay outside the gene matches. CDR3 size: 16 residues. The chain's CDR3 is CASSADRGNGGNTIYF. CDR3 sequence (DNA): TGTGCCAGCAGTGCGGACAGGGGGAATGGTGGAAACACCATATATTTT.

This clone has just a few counts. V and J are TRBV4-1 and TRBJ2-7; weak D call: TRBD1 (6 bases). V was shortened by 0 bases and J by 0 bases, with 12 bases between the two germline ends. From germline, CDR1 is MGHRA and CDR2 YSYEKL. This CDR3 is 16 amino acids long. The CDR3 loop reads CASSQEGQDSSYEQYF. The CDR3 bases are TGCGCCAGCAGCCAAGAAGGTCAGGACAGCTCCTACGAGCAGTACTTC.

The chain employs TRBV27 and TRBJ2-5, with 10 positions matching TRBD2. V was clipped by 9 bases and J by 3 bases; unmatched bases: 10. Germline loops: CDR1 MNHEY, CDR2 SMNVEV (reference sequence). The CDR3 covers 15 residues. CDR3 region: CASLRTAGGEETQYF. As DNA, the CDR3 is TGTGCCAGTTTAAGGACAGCGGGAGGGGAAGAGACCCAGTACTTC.

The chain is built from TRBV30 and TRBJ2-3; TRBD2 might be the D (6 bases). Germline loops: CDR1 GTSNPN, CDR2 SVGIG (reference sequence). The CDR3 is 15 residues long. V gave up 8 bases and J gave up 2 bases, with 20 bases separating them. CDR3 in DNA: TGTGCCCGCATCGGATCGGGGGACTCCACAGATACGCAGTATTTT. Translating gives CARIGSGDSTDTQYF.

The rearrangement links TRBV30 to TRBJ2-1; possible D gene TRBD1, 6 bases. CDR3 length: 14 amino acids. Germline V gene data show CDR1 as GTSNPN and CDR2 as SVGIG (reference sequence). V was pared by 6 bases and J by 2 bases, with 14 bases between. For the CDR3, the DNA is TGTGCCTGCCCTAGGAAGGGGGCCTACAATGAGCAGTTCTTC. Protein sequence: CACPRKGAYNEQFF.